The next 20 T cell receptor beta chains were all read from a single sample in a study of human T cells and chemical hapten exposure. TCRdb itself ran the RACE reads through MiXCR, one entry per CDR3 protein. The sample holds about 80,000 distinct CDR3 sequences, 9.5% to 13% seen once. This sample's time point: patch test 2, 6 weeks after DPC sensitization. Treatment here: therapeutic diphenylcyclopropenone sensitization with weekly scalp DPC. The specimen comprised whole blood, sampled in connection with sensitization to the hapten diphenylcyclopropenone (DPC). These receptors were obtained from a young woman with alopecia areata. Some clones in this sample may be carry-over from other donors' samples.

This clonotype came up a few times. This chain links TRBV11-1 with TRBJ2-7; D not resolved. The V and J ends lost 5 bases and 6 bases respectively, with 17 bases between them. The CDR3 contains 14 residues. Germline CDR1 SGHAT, CDR2 FQDESV (reference sequence). DNA for the CDR3: TGTGCCAGCAGCCTTGGACGGCGCCCCTCCGAGCAGTACTTC. This codes for CASSLGRRPSEQYF.

The table lists this clonotype with many counts. The genes are TRBV6-5 and TRBJ2-1; the match to TRBD2 covers 7 bases. The V and J ends lost 6 bases and 0 bases, in that order; junction bases with no gene match: 5. The CDR3 has 15 residues. The germline V gene has CDR1 MNHEY and CDR2 SVGAGI. The DNA for the CDR3 is TGTGCCAGCAGACCTAGCGGATCCTCCTACAATGAGCAGTTCTTC. This sequence encodes CASRPSGSSYNEQFF.

This clonotype was recorded many times. This sequence joins TRBV5-5 and TRBJ2-2; no reliable D call. CDR3 length equals 12 residues. The V and J ends lost 2 bases and 5 bases respectively, with 4 bases between them. Germline-derived CDR1 and CDR2 are SGHKS and YYEKEE (reference sequence). CDR3 region: CASSFNTGELFF. CDR3 DNA: TGTGCCAGCAGCTTCAATACCGGGGAGCTGTTTTTT.

This clonotype has ten or more counts. The chain uses TRBV4-1 and TRBJ2-7; 9 nucleotides match TRBD2. The CDR3 loop spans 18 amino acids. Trimming took 0 bases from V and 0 from J; bases not matched to a gene: 9. CDR1 MGHRA and CDR2 YSYEKL come from the germline V gene. CDR3 region: CASSQELLSGGRSYEQYF. The DNA of the CDR3 is TGCGCCAGCAGCCAAGAGTTGTTGAGCGGGGGGCGCTCCTACGAGCAGTACTTC.

V gene TRBV18 combines with J gene TRBJ2-6; D is possibly TRBD1 (6 bases). Germline CDR1 is KGHSH and CDR2 is LQKENI. Trimming took off 5 bases at V and 2 bases at J, with 10 bases between the two ends. The CDR3 length is 15 residues. The CDR3 here is CASSTGFTGANVLTF. The CDR3 nucleotides are TGTGCCAGCTCAACAGGGTTCACTGGGGCCAACGTCCTGACTTTC.

A few counts support this clonotype. V usage is TRBV28 and J usage is TRBJ1-1, with no clear D. The CDR3 runs 13 residues. Germline V gene sequence: CDR1 MDHEN, CDR2 SYDVKM. V was cut by 7 bases and J by 11 bases, with 20 bases left in between. The CDR3 sequence: CASTRPGRQDAFF. The CDR3, as DNA: TGTGCCAGCACCCGACCGGGCAGGCAGGATGCTTTCTTT.

There are many counts of this clonotype. The rearrangement links TRBV5-4 to TRBJ2-2; D is perhaps TRBD1 (6 bases). With 0 bases removed from V and 6 bases from J, the gap between germline ends came to 15 bases. Germline V gives CDR1 SGHNT, CDR2 YYREEE (reference sequence). The CDR3 is made up of 16 amino acids. CDR3 DNA: TGTGCCAGCAGCTTGGCCTCTTTCAGGGGCGCCGGGGAGCTGTTTTTT. Translating it yields CASSLASFRGAGELFF.

The table lists this clonotype with a few counts. V gene TRBV5-1 combines with J gene TRBJ2-5, with TRBD1 as a possible D gene (6 bases). V lost 2 bases, J lost 2 bases, and 13 bases lay in between. CDR1 is SGHRS, CDR2 YFSETQ, per germline. The CDR3 is 15 residues long. The CDR3 DNA reads as TGCGCCAGCAGCTTATTACAGGGCGAACAAGAGACCCAGTACTTC. As protein: CASSLLQGEQETQYF.

This clonotype was observed many times. V and J are TRBV14 and TRBJ2-5; D is unclear. Between the trimmed V and J ends, which lost 4 bases and 4 bases, there was a span of 7 bases. Germline loops: CDR1 SGHDN, CDR2 FVKESK. The CDR3 runs to 12 residues. The CDR3 DNA sequence: TGTGCCAGCAGCCTCACAAGAGAGACCCAGTACTTC. It is translated as CASSLTRETQYF.

There are a few counts of this clonotype. J is TRBJ2-7 and V is TRBV6-4, with D unclear. V lost 2 bases and J lost 5, with 13 bases in between. From germline, CDR1 is MRHNA and CDR2 SNTAGT. This CDR3 is 14 amino acids long. The CDR3 bases are TGTGCCAGCAGTGACCCCGGCCCCGAGGACGAGCAGTACTTC. It translates to CASSDPGPEDEQYF.

This clonotype was observed a handful of times. The genes are TRBV20-1 and TRBJ1-1; D is unresolved. In germline, CDR1 is DFQATT, CDR2 SNEGSKA (reference sequence). The CDR3 length is 11 residues. Trimming cost V 1 base and J 8 bases, with 8 bases left between them. This chain's CDR3 is CSARGPAEAFF. The CDR3 DNA reads as TGCAGTGCTAGAGGTCCGGCCGAAGCTTTCTTT.

This clonotype was observed at least ten times. The V and J genes are TRBV5-1 and TRBJ2-7; 8 nucleotides agree with TRBD2. V dropped 4 bases and J dropped 2; count of bases not matched to a gene: 5. CDR1 is SGHRS and CDR2 is YFSETQ in the germline V gene. The CDR3 spans 14 residues. DNA of the CDR3: TGCGCCAGCAGCCCGGGGGGGAATCCCTACGAGCAGTACTTC. Amino acid sequence: CASSPGGNPYEQYF.

The V call is TRBV18, the J call TRBJ1-2, with D uncertain. Trimming cost V 3 bases and J 2 bases, with 16 bases left between them. This CDR3 has 16 residues. CDR1 is KGHSH and CDR2 is LQKENI in the germline V gene. This CDR3 is CASSPPETRHNYGYTF. CDR3 sequence (DNA): TGTGCCAGCTCACCCCCGGAGACACGACACAACTATGGCTACACCTTC.

As concerns this clonotype: This may come from a read error, since a much larger clone is one base off. The chain has TRBV9 and TRBJ2-1; TRBD2 matches at 8 bases. The CDR3 sequence is 15 residues long. Germline assignment: CDR1 SGDLS and CDR2 YYNGEE. In DNA form, the CDR3 reads TGTGCCAACAGCGCGGAGCGGGGGCTCTACAATGAGCAGTTCTTC. This encodes CANSAERGLYNEQFF. Full variable domain (rest looked up from reference TRBV9 and TRBJ2-1): DSGVTQTPKHLITATGQRVTLRCSPRSGDLSVYWYQQSLDQGLQFLIQYYNGEERAKGNILERFSAQQFPDLHSELNLSSLELGDSALYFCANSAERGLYNEQFFGPGTRLTVL.

This clonotype was seen only once. The gene calls are TRBV7-2 and TRBJ1-5, with D maybe TRBD1 (5 bases). This CDR3 region has 16 residues. Germline assignment: CDR1 SGHTA and CDR2 FQGNSA. V was shortened by 1 base and J by 1 base, with 11 bases between the two germline ends. CDR3 protein: CASSLEARTSNQPQHF. The CDR3 region has the DNA TGTGCCAGCAGCTTAGAGGCCAGGACAAGCAATCAGCCCCAGCATTTT. The entire variable domain, with the rest obtained from reference TRBV7-2 and TRBJ1-5, is as follows: GAGVSQSPSNKVTEKGKDVELRCDPISGHTALYWYRQSLGQGLEFLIYFQGNSAPDKSGLPSDRFSAERTGGSVSTLTIQRTQQEDSAVYLCASSLEARTSNQPQHFGDGTRLSIL.

This clonotype has at least ten counts. The chain joins TRBV12-3 or TRBV12-4 to TRBJ2-5; D unresolved. This CDR3 is 14 amino acids long. The V end lost 2 bases, the J end lost 0 bases, and 7 bases lay between the germline ends. The CDR3 region is CASSLNTYQETQYF. CDR3 sequence (DNA): TGTGCCAGCAGTTTAAACACGTACCAAGAGACCCAGTACTTC.

This clonotype has just a few counts. CDR3 residues: CAWSPTGIQPQHF. Written as DNA, the CDR3 is TGTGCCTGGAGTCCTACAGGGATCCAGCCCCAGCATTTT. V and J are TRBV30 and TRBJ1-5; TRBD1 might be the D (6 bases). This CDR3 comprises 13 residues. The germline V gene has CDR1 GTSNPN and CDR2 SVGIG (reference sequence). V was trimmed by 2 bases and J by 7 bases, leaving 12 bases between them. The full variable domain, its missing parts supplied by reference TRBV30 and TRBJ1-5, is SQTIHQWPATLVQPVGSPLSLECTVEGTSNPNLYWYRQAAGRGLQLLFYSVGIGQISSEVPQNLSASRPQDRQFILSSKKLLLSDSGFYLCAWSPTGIQPQHFGDGTRLSIL.

Many counts were recorded for this clonotype. The CDR3 loop reads CASSKGTSGSNEQFF. The CDR3 DNA sequence: TGTGCCAGTAGTAAGGGGACTAGCGGGAGCAATGAGCAGTTCTTC. This chain uses TRBV19 with TRBJ2-1, with 14 bases aligning to TRBD2. The CDR3 runs 15 residues. Germline loops: CDR1 LNHDA, CDR2 SQIVND (reference sequence). V was pared by 4 bases and J by 6 bases, with 2 bases of the junction left unmatched.

The table lists this clonotype with many counts. V is TRBV27 and J is TRBJ1-1; 7 bases align to TRBD1. The V and J ends lost 6 bases and 0 bases, in that order; junction bases with no gene match: 13. The CDR3 spans 17 residues. Germline V gene lookup returns CDR1 MNHEY and CDR2 SMNVEV (reference sequence). For the CDR3, the DNA is TGTGCCAGCAGCCTTCTTACAGGGGTGGGGTTGAACACTGAAGCTTTCTTT. Amino acid sequence: CASSLLTGVGLNTEAFF.

V usage is TRBV2 and J usage is TRBJ2-4; 12 bases line up with TRBD2. Losses at the gene ends were 10 bases for V and 0 bases for J; bases not matched to a gene: 4. Germline lookup yields CDR1 SNHLY and CDR2 FYNNEI. The CDR3 is made up of 15 amino acids. This CDR3 reads CAISSGRAAKNIQYF. For the CDR3, the DNA is TGTGCCATCTCTAGCGGGAGGGCAGCCAAAAACATTCAGTACTTC.